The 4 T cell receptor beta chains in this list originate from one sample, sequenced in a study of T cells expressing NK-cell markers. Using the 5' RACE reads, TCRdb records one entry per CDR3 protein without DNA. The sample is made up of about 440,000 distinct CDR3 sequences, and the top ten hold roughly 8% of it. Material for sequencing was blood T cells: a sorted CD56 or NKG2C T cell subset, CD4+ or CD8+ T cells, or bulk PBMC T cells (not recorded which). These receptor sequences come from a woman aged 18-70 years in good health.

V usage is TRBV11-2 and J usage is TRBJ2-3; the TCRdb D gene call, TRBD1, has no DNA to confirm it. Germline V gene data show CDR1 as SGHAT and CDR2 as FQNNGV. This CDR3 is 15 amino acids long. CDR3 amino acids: CASSLNRGETDTQYF.

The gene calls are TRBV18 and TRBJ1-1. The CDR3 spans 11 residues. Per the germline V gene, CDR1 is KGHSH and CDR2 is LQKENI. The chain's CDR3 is CASSGTTEAFF.

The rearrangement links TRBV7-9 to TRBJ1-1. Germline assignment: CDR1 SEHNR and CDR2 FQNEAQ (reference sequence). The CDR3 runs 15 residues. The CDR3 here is CASSPVRAKNTEAFF.

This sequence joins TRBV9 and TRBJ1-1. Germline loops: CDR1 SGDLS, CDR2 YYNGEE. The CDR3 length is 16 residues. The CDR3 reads CASSVVHIAGNTEAFF.